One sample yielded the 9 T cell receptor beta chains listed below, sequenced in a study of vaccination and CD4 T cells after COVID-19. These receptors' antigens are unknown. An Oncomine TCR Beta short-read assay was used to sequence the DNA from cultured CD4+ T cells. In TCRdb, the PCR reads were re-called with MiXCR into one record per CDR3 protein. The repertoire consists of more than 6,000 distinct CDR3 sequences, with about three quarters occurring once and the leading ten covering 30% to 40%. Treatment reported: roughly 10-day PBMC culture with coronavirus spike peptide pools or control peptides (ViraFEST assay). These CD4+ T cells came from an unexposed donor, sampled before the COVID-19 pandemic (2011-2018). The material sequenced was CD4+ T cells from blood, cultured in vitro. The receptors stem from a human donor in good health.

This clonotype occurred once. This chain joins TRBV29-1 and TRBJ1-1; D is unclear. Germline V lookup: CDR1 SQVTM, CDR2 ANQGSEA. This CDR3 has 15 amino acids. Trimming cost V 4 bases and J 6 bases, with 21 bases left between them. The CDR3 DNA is TGCAGCGTTGTCTCAAACTCCCGACGAGCGGCTGAAGCTTTCTTT. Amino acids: CSVVSNSRRAAEAFF.

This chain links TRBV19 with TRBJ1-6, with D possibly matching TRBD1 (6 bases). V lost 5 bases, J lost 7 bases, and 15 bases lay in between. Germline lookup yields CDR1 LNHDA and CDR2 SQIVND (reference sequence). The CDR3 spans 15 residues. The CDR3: CASSLQGGNNSPLHF. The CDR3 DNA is TGTGCCAGTAGTCTACAGGGAGGCAACAATTCACCCCTCCACTTT.

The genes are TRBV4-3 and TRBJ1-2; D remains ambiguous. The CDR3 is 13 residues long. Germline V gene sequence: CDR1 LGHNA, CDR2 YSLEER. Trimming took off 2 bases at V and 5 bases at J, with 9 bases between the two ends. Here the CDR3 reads CASSQSGLYGYTF. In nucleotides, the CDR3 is TGCGCCAGCAGCCAATCAGGCCTGTATGGCTACACCTTC.

The CDR3 region has the DNA TGTGCCAGCAGTTTGTTGCAGGGATTGAATGCCGGCAATCAGCCCCAGCATTTT. Translated, it gives CASSLLQGLNAGNQPQHF. The rearrangement links TRBV12-3 or TRBV12-4 to TRBJ1-5; weak D call: TRBD1 (5 bases). The CDR3 loop spans 18 amino acids. V shed 3 bases and J shed 2 bases, with 20 bases lying between them.

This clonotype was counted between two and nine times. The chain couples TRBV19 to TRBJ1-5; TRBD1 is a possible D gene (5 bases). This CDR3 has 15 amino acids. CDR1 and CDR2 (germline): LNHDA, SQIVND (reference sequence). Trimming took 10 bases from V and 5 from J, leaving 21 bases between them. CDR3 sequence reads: CATRPKRGGYQPQHF. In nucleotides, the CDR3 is TGTGCCACCCGCCCTAAGCGGGGGGGATATCAGCCCCAGCATTTT.

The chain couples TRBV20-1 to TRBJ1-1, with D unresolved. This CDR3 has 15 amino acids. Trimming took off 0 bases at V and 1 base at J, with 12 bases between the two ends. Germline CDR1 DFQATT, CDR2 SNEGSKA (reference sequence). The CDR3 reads CSAREFAAENTEAFF. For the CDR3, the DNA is TGCAGTGCTAGAGAATTTGCGGCGGAGAACACTGAAGCTTTCTTT.

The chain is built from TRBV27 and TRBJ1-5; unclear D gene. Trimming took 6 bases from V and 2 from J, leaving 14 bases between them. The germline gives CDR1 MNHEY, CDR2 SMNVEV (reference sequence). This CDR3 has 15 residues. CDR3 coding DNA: TGTGCCAGCAGCCCAACCCACGAGGGCAATCAGCCCCAGCATTTT. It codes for CASSPTHEGNQPQHF.

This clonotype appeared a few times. The CDR3 region is CASSRTPQRALYGYTF. CDR3 DNA sequence: TGTGCCAGCAGTCGTACACCACAGCGGGCCCTCTATGGCTACACCTTC. The chain combines TRBV11-2 with TRBJ1-2; the D is unclear. V gave up 6 bases and J gave up 4 bases, with 21 bases separating them. Germline assignment: CDR1 SGHAT and CDR2 FQNNGV. The CDR3 sequence is 16 residues long.

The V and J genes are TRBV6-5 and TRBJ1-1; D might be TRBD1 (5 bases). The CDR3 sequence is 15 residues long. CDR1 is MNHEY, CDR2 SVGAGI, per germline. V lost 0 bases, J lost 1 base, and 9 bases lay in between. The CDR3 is CASSYSTVGNTEAFF. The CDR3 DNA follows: TGTGCCAGCAGTTACTCGACAGTGGGGAACACTGAAGCTTTCTTT.